This T cell receptor (beta chain) derives from a study of blood T cell repertoires in COVID-19. Overall study context: COVID-19 samples collected from the United States, Italy and Spain covered acute and convalescent phases. From T cells, B-cell-depleted T cells, or PBMCs came the material, which was cDNA or gDNA.

Original processing notes: Using reference gene primer amplification, nucleated cell counts were estimated. Repertoires were generated with immunoSEQ multiplex PCR, while TCRdb's copy carries only in-frame clones and drops some. Clonal size and the V and J genes are those of that table, whereas D and trimming came from the DNA. The table lists roughly 150,000 clones, 88% of them singletons. This clone was counted once. The V gene's germline CDR1 is DFQATT and CDR2 SNEGSKA (reference sequence). V lost 5 bases, J lost 7 bases, and 6 bases lay in between. This CDR3 region has 10 residues. The genes are TRBV20-1 and TRBJ2-4; D unresolved. Sequenced sample: peripheral blood. The origin of this receptor is a man aged 45-65 years who had recovered from COVID-19. The CDR3 is CSAGTNIQYF. The CDR3 DNA is TGCAGTGCTGGCACCAACATTCAGTACTTC.